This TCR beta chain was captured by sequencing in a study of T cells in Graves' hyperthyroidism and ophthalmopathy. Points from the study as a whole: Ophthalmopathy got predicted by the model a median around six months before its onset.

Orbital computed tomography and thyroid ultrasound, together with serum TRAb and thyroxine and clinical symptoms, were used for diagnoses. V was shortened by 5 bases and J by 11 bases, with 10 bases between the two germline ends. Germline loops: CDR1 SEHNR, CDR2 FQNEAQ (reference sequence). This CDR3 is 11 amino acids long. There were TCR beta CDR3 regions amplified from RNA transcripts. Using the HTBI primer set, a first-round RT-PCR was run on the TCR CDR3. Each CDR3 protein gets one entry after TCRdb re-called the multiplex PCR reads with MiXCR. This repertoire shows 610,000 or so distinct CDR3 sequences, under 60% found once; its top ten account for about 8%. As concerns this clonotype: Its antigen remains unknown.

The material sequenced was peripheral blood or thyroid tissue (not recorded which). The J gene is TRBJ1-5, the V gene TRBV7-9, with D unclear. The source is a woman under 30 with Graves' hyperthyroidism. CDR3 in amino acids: CASSVQETQHF. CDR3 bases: TGTGCCAGCAGCGTTCAAGAGACCCAGCATTTT.